These 22 T cell receptor beta chains were all obtained from the same sample, sequenced in a study of CD4 T cells in relation to SARS-CoV-2 and coronaviruses. Assay: immunoSEQ multiplex PCR; the TCRdb copy retains only in-frame clones and omits some. The repertoire holds 10,000 to 13,000 clones, 65% to 90% seen once, with under 30% in the top ten. No antigens are known for them. The unexposed donors gave CD4+ T cells in about 2011-2018, prior to COVID-19. The cells were cultured for roughly 11 days before CD4+ T cells were isolated. Sequenced: CD4+ T cells from PBMCs, cultured in vitro. The receptors were gathered from a human donor in good health.

The chain recombines TRBV30 with TRBJ1-4; D unresolved. The germline V and J ends were trimmed by 0 bases and 8 bases, with 7 bases remaining between them. CDR1 GTSNPN and CDR2 SVGIG come from the germline V gene (reference sequence). CDR3 size: 12 residues. Here the CDR3 DNA reads TGTGCCTGGAGTGTACTAAGGGAAAAACTGTTTTTT. Encoded protein: CAWSVLREKLFF. The full variable domain, rest sourced from reference TRBV30 and TRBJ1-4, is SQTIHQWPATLVQPVGSPLSLECTVEGTSNPNLYWYRQAAGRGLQLLFYSVGIGQISSEVPQNLSASRPQDRQFILSSKKLLLSDSGFYLCAWSVLREKLFFGSGTQLSVL.

The rearrangement uses TRBV24-1 and TRBJ1-5; D possibly corresponds to TRBD1 (6 bases). Deletions cut 7 bases from V and 0 bases from J, with 18 bases between. CDR1 KGHDR and CDR2 SFDVKD come from the germline V gene. This CDR3 comprises 17 residues. The CDR3 coding sequence is TGTGCCACCAGGGACAGTCTTTCCAAGTATAGCAATCAGCCCCAGCATTTT. This gives the protein CATRDSLSKYSNQPQHF.

The chain uses TRBV11-3 and TRBJ2-1; TRBD2 agrees at 13 bases. The V gene end was trimmed by 2 bases and the J gene end by 5 bases; junction bases not matched to a gene: 3. Germline V gene data show CDR1 as SGHNT and CDR2 as YENEEA. This CDR3 comprises 16 residues. The CDR3 sequence is CASSLSTSGRDNEQFF. The CDR3 DNA reads as TGTGCCAGCAGCTTAAGTACTAGCGGGAGGGACAATGAGCAGTTCTTC.

This chain uses TRBV28 with TRBJ1-1; perhaps TRBD1 as D (6 bases). Germline CDR1 and CDR2: MDHEN and SYDVKM. V lost 6 bases and J lost 2, with 13 bases in between. The CDR3 has 14 residues. The CDR3 protein is CASSTGTYNTEAFF. The CDR3 bases are TGTGCCAGCAGCACCGGGACATACAACACTGAAGCTTTCTTT.

V and J are TRBV9 and TRBJ1-2, with 7 bases aligning to TRBD1. The V gene end was trimmed by 4 bases and the J gene end by 13 bases; junction bases not matched to a gene: 10. This CDR3 has 12 amino acids. Germline loops: CDR1 SGDLS, CDR2 YYNGEE. The CDR3 nucleotides read TGTGCCAGCAGCCCTCGGACAGGAGGCGGCACCTTC. Translating gives CASSPRTGGGTF.

The chain links TRBV5-6 to TRBJ1-1; D unresolved. Trimming left V 0 bases short and J 4 bases short, with 1 base between. The germline V gene has CDR1 SGHDT and CDR2 YYEEEE. This CDR3 spans 11 amino acids. The CDR3 loop reads CASSLVTEAFF. In nucleotides, the CDR3 is TGTGCCAGCAGCTTGGTCACTGAAGCTTTCTTT. Complete variable domain (other parts from reference TRBV5-6 and TRBJ1-1): DAGVTQSPTHLIKTRGQQVTLRCSPKSGHDTVSWYQQALGQGPQFIFQYYEEEERQRGNFPDRFSGHQFPNYSSELNVNALLLGDSALYLCASSLVTEAFFGQGTRLTVV.

This clone was seen a handful of times. J is TRBJ1-5 and V is TRBV19; tentative D call: TRBD1 (6 bases). The CDR3 loop spans 16 amino acids. Trimming left V 3 bases short and J 2 bases short, with 14 bases between. Germline CDR1 is LNHDA and CDR2 is SQIVND (reference sequence). The CDR3 sequence: CASSIGRGAGNQPQHF. The CDR3 bases are TGTGCCAGTAGTATCGGCAGGGGTGCGGGCAATCAGCCCCAGCATTTT. Together with reference TRBV19 and TRBJ1-5, the CDR3 gives the full variable domain: DGGITQSPKYLFRKEGQNVTLSCEQNLNHDAMYWYRQDPGQGLRLIYYSQIVNDFQKGDIAEGYSVSREKKESFPLTVTSAQKNPTAFYLCASSIGRGAGNQPQHFGDGTRLSIL.

V is TRBV5-1 and J is TRBJ2-7, with 8 bases that match TRBD1. Losses at the gene ends were 4 bases for V and 2 bases for J; bases not matched to a gene: 5. The CDR3 sequence is 14 residues long. Per the germline V gene, CDR1 is SGHRS and CDR2 is YFSETQ. CDR3 sequence reads: CASSKDRATYEQYF. The CDR3, as DNA: TGCGCCAGCAGCAAGGACAGGGCGACCTACGAGCAGTACTTC.

V is TRBV30 and J is TRBJ1-1; no definite D call. CDR3 size: 18 residues. V lost 6 bases to trimming and J lost 0 bases, with 26 bases between them. Per germline, CDR1 GTSNPN and CDR2 SVGIG (reference sequence). The CDR3 region is CACSTGGRDLYMNTEAFF. CDR3 DNA: TGTGCCTGCTCTACGGGAGGGAGGGATCTTTATATGAACACTGAAGCTTTCTTT.

The CDR3 loop reads CASSLGGIRGTSTDTQYF. The CDR3 DNA reads as TGTGCCAGCAGCTTGGGGGGGATTCGTGGGACCAGCACAGATACGCAGTATTTT. V is TRBV5-4 and J is TRBJ2-3; D could derive from TRBD1 or TRBD2 (5 bases each). V lost 0 bases and J lost 0, with 17 bases in between. The germline V gene encodes CDR1 SGHNT and CDR2 YYREEE (reference sequence). This CDR3 region has 18 residues.

The V call is TRBV19, the J call TRBJ1-6; the D is unclear. Per the germline V gene, CDR1 is LNHDA and CDR2 is SQIVND (reference sequence). This CDR3 region has 15 residues. V was pared by 4 bases and J by 6 bases, with 13 bases between. CDR3 sequence reads: CASSTGRRLNSPLHF. CDR3 bases: TGTGCCAGTAGTACCGGACGGAGACTTAATTCACCCCTCCACTTT.

This chain joins TRBV14 and TRBJ2-1; D is unresolved. This CDR3 contains 13 residues. V was trimmed by 4 bases and J by 5 bases, leaving 9 bases between them. In germline, CDR1 is SGHDN, CDR2 FVKESK. Here the CDR3 DNA reads TGTGCCAGCAGCCGTCGACTCCACAATGAGCAGTTCTTC. Translating it yields CASSRRLHNEQFF.

In its sample, this clone was seen once. V gene TRBV29-1 combines with J gene TRBJ1-1; no clear D. V lost 4 bases and J lost 0, with 15 bases in between. CDR1 and CDR2 (germline): SQVTM, ANQGSEA. The CDR3 is made up of 15 amino acids. The CDR3 DNA follows: TGCAGCGTTGTCCCGGGGTCCCTCATGAACACTGAAGCTTTCTTT. It yields the protein CSVVPGSLMNTEAFF.

This chain links TRBV27 with TRBJ1-5; D gene uncertain. Germline assignment: CDR1 MNHEY and CDR2 SMNVEV (reference sequence). V was pared by 4 bases and J by 7 bases, with 11 bases between. The CDR3 is 13 residues long. CDR3 protein: CASSSGLGQPQHF. The CDR3, as DNA: TGTGCCAGCAGTTCCGGGCTAGGGCAGCCCCAGCATTTT.

This chain joins TRBV4-1 and TRBJ1-5; weak D call: TRBD1 (5 bases). This CDR3 spans 15 amino acids. Germline V CDR1 and CDR2: MGHRA, YSYEKL. V was clipped by 0 bases and J by 5 bases, with 11 bases between them. The chain's CDR3 is CASSQEGDGYQPQHF. For the CDR3, the DNA is TGCGCCAGCAGCCAAGAAGGGGACGGCTATCAGCCCCAGCATTTT.

The V and J genes are TRBV2 and TRBJ2-2; D is uncertain. This CDR3 contains 14 residues. V shed 3 bases and J shed 3 bases, with 8 bases lying between them. Per germline, CDR1 SNHLY and CDR2 FYNNEI. CDR3 sequence reads: CASSEFPDTGELFF. For the CDR3, the DNA is TGTGCCAGCAGTGAGTTTCCGGACACCGGGGAGCTGTTTTTT.

J is TRBJ1-5 and V is TRBV3-1 (or the pseudogene TRBV3-2), with D perhaps matching TRBD1 (6 bases). CDR1 and CDR2 (germline): LGHDT, YNNKEL (reference sequence). Trimming removed 1 base at V and 7 bases at J, with 14 bases between. CDR3 size: 15 residues. This chain's CDR3 is CASSQGTASRQPQHF. As DNA, the CDR3 is TGTGCCAGCAGCCAAGGGACAGCCTCACGACAGCCCCAGCATTTT.

This chain uses TRBV24-1 with TRBJ2-3; D gene ambiguous. Germline CDR1 and CDR2: KGHDR and SFDVKD. The CDR3 is 13 amino acids. V was trimmed by 6 bases and J by 2 bases, leaving 8 bases between them. In nucleotides, the CDR3 is TGTGCCACCAGTCACCTGGACACAGATACGCAGTATTTT. It yields the protein CATSHLDTDTQYF.

The chain carries TRBV2 and TRBJ2-7; a possible D gene is TRBD1 (6 bases). V lost 3 bases, J lost 7 bases, and 13 bases lay in between. This CDR3 is 13 amino acids long. Germline CDR1 is SNHLY and CDR2 is FYNNEI. The CDR3: CASSDAVQGEQYF. DNA for the CDR3: TGTGCCAGCAGTGATGCAGTCCAGGGGGAGCAGTACTTC.

The rearrangement joins TRBV29-1 to TRBJ2-3; TRBD2 aligns across 7 bases. CDR1 and CDR2 (germline): SQVTM, ANQGSEA. This CDR3 spans 15 amino acids. The ends lost 3 bases at V and 5 bases at J; junction bases unmatched: 11. The CDR3 DNA follows: TGCAGCGTTGAGGGAGGGAGCGAAGTTCTAGATACGCAGTATTTT. Its translation: CSVEGGSEVLDTQYF.

The V and J genes are TRBV14 and TRBJ1-2, with no clear D. This CDR3 is 12 amino acids long. CDR1 is SGHDN and CDR2 is FVKESK in the germline V gene. The V end was cut by 0 bases, the J end by 7 bases, with 6 bases between. The CDR3 reads CASSQDHVGYTF. The CDR3 nucleotides are TGTGCCAGCAGCCAAGATCACGTTGGCTACACCTTC.

The chain joins TRBV28 to TRBJ2-4, with D possibly matching TRBD2 (6 bases). Germline CDR1 is MDHEN and CDR2 is SYDVKM. The V gene lost 4 bases and the J gene lost 7 bases, with 8 bases spanning the gap. The CDR3 is 12 residues long. CDR3 sequence: CASSWGLNIQYF. The CDR3 nucleotides read TGTGCCAGCAGTTGGGGACTGAACATTCAGTACTTC.